These 25 T cell receptor beta chains originate from one sample sequenced in a study of T cell clonality in common variable immunodeficiency. Libraries were prepared by immunoSEQ multiplex PCR; TCRdb keeps only in-frame clonotypes and omits some of them. Observed are under 50,000 clones, no singletons, with the top ten taking approximately 0.68%. The sample comprised peripheral blood mononuclear cells. Receptor source: a person between 18 and 69 years old in good health.

This clone was counted ten times or more. The CDR3 end lies 3 residues beyond the end of the read and is filled in from the germline J gene. V usage is TRBV20-1 and J usage is TRBJ2-1, with TRBD1 identical over 8 bases. J lost 2 bases, V lost 6 bases, and 6 bases had no gene match. There are 14 residues in the CDR3. Germline V CDR1 and CDR2: DFQATT, SNEGSKA (reference sequence). The part of the CDR3 DNA that was read is TGCAGTGCCCCGCCACAGGGGGCCTACAATGAG. Encoded protein: CSAPPQGAYNE. The entire CDR3 protein reads CSAPPQGAYNEQFF.

There are many counts of this clone. The CDR3 bases that were read are TGTGCCACCAGCGTTCGGACAGGGGACGAG. Translation gives CATSVRTGDE. Given in full, the CDR3 is CATSVRTGDEQYF. V and J are TRBV15 and TRBJ2-7; 9 nucleotides agree with TRBD1. The read ends 3 residues before the CDR3 terminus; that terminus is restored from the germline J gene. In germline, CDR1 is LNHNV, CDR2 YYDKDF (reference sequence). The CDR3 length is 13 residues. The V and J ends lost 5 bases and 5 bases, in that order; junction bases with no gene match: 4.

This clone was seen ten or more times. Coverage ceases 3 residues before the CDR3 finishes, and the germline J gene fills in the end. The chain has TRBV5-4 and TRBJ1-2; 7 nucleotides align to TRBD1. The CDR3 sequence is 15 residues long. The V gene end was trimmed by 3 bases and the J gene end by 4 bases; junction bases not matched to a gene: 9. Germline V gene lookup returns CDR1 SGHNT and CDR2 YYREEE (reference sequence). CDR3 sequence: CASSSVLTGAYGYTF. The part of the CDR3 DNA that was read is TGTGCCAGCAGCTCAGTTTTAACAGGGGCCTATGGC.

In this sample, this clone turned up many times. The read is 3 residues too short to cover the CDR3 end, so that end is filled in from the germline J gene. Additional DNA sequences in this sample encode the identical CDR3. This chain links TRBV28 with TRBJ2-5; no definite D call. CDR1 and CDR2 from the germline V gene are MDHEN and SYDVKM. The length of the CDR3 is 11 residues. V lost 3 bases and J lost 4, with 3 bases in between. The CDR3 DNA, read in part, is TGTGCCAGCAGTTTCGGAGAGACC. Translated: CASSFGET. The complete CDR3 protein is CASSFGETQYF.

This clone has a count of ten or more. The read falls 3 residues short of the CDR3 end, and the missing part is taken from the germline J gene. V gene TRBV20-1 combines with J gene TRBJ2-7; 7 bases are shared with TRBD2. V was pared by 0 bases and J by 2 bases, with 7 bases of the junction left unmatched. There are 15 residues in the CDR3. Germline V CDR1 and CDR2: DFQATT, SNEGSKA (reference sequence). CDR3 in amino acids: CSAREGGSVTYEQYF. Incomplete CDR3 DNA: TGCAGTGCTAGAGAGGGCGGGAGCGTCACCTACGAG.

This clone showed up many times. The sequenced fragment ends 3 residues before the CDR3 boundary, so the rest is inferred from the germline J gene. The chain combines TRBV9 with TRBJ1-3; D is undetermined. V gave up 0 bases and J gave up 4 bases, with 11 bases separating them. Germline V gene lookup returns CDR1 SGDLS and CDR2 YYNGEE. The CDR3 length is 15 residues. The CDR3 DNA, read in part, is TGTGCCAGCAGCGTAGGAGGTCGAGGGGGAAACACC. Residues: CASSVGGRGGNT. The CDR3, in full, reads CASSVGGRGGNTIYF. Full variable domain (rest looked up from reference TRBV9 and TRBJ1-3): DSGVTQTPKHLITATGQRVTLRCSPRSGDLSVYWYQQSLDQGLQFLIQYYNGEERAKGNILERFSAQQFPDLHSELNLSSLELGDSALYFCASSVGGRGGNTIYFGEGSWLTVV.

This clone was detected many times. Sequencing ends 3 residues short of the CDR3 end; the germline J gene provides the rest. The chain combines TRBV28 with TRBJ2-1; TRBD1 or TRBD2 may be the D gene (5 bases each). Germline V gene data show CDR1 as MDHEN and CDR2 as SYDVKM. V was clipped by 8 bases and J by 9 bases, with 26 bases between them. The CDR3 totals 16 residues. The CDR3 bases that were read are TGTGCCAGCGTCGCGTTTGAGGGGCTCTCAGTTGGTGAG. Protein sequence: CASVAFEGLSVGE. The full CDR3 reads CASVAFEGLSVGEQFF.

The sample holds many counts of this clone. The read is 3 residues too short to cover the CDR3 end, so that end is filled in from the germline J gene. V and J are TRBV11-2 and TRBJ1-2; TRBD1 aligns across 7 bases. The CDR3 loop spans 14 amino acids. V was pared by 3 bases and J by 2 bases, with 3 bases of the junction left unmatched. Germline CDR1 is SGHAT and CDR2 is FQNNGV. The DNA read from the CDR3 is TGTGCCAGCAGCTTTAACAGGGGAAACTATGGC. Translation gives CASSFNRGNYG. The CDR3, in full, reads CASSFNRGNYGYTF. Supplemented by reference TRBV11-2 and TRBJ1-2, the full variable domain reads EAGVAQSPRYKIIEKRQSVAFWCNPISGHATLYWYQQILGQGPKLLIQFQNNGVVDDSQLPKDRFSAERLKGVDSTLKIQPAKLEDSAVYLCASSFNRGNYGYTFGSGTRLTVV.

At least ten counts were recorded for this clone. The read terminates 3 residues before the CDR3 end, so the remaining end is supplied by the germline J gene. The chain employs TRBV2 and TRBJ1-4; TRBD1 agrees at 9 bases. CDR1 and CDR2 (germline): SNHLY, FYNNEI. The V and J ends lost 5 bases and 7 bases, in that order; junction bases with no gene match: 8. There are 15 residues in the CDR3. Partial CDR3 DNA: TGTGCCAGCAGTACGGCCGGGACAGGGAGTGAAAAA. Translation gives CASSTAGTGSEK. The full-length CDR3 reads as CASSTAGTGSEKLFF.

Many counts were recorded for this clone. The read ends 3 residues early relative to the CDR3; the germline J gene fills the gap. V gene TRBV2 combines with J gene TRBJ2-3; no reliable D call. The CDR3 is 13 residues long. Germline V gene lookup returns CDR1 SNHLY and CDR2 FYNNEI. V was shortened by 5 bases and J by 2 bases, with 8 bases between the two germline ends. The CDR3 protein is CASSSPSTDTQYF. The DNA read from the CDR3 is TGTGCCAGCAGTTCCCCCTCCACAGATACG.

This clone was detected ten times or more. The observed sequence ends 3 residues before the CDR3 terminus, with the missing tail filled in from the germline J gene. The rearrangement uses TRBV24-1 and TRBJ2-1; 9 nucleotides line up with TRBD2. Germline V lookup: CDR1 KGHDR, CDR2 SFDVKD. With 6 bases clipped from V and 5 bases from J, the junction kept 10 bases outside the gene matches. The length of the CDR3 is 16 residues. The CDR3 is CATSPPSSGVNNEQFF. CDR3 DNA, as far as it was read: TGTGCCACCAGTCCTCCTTCTAGCGGGGTGAACAATGAG.

This clone was counted at least ten times. Read sequence stops 3 residues before the CDR3 end, and the germline J gene provides the missing end. The chain links TRBV5-1 to TRBJ2-5; D is possibly TRBD2 (7 bases). The CDR3 spans 13 residues. Per the germline V gene, CDR1 is SGHRS and CDR2 is YFSETQ. Trimming took off 0 bases at V and 5 bases at J, with 8 bases between the two ends. CDR3 bases read: TGCGCCAGCAGCTTGGAGGGGGGGGAGACC. This codes for CASSLEGGET. The whole CDR3 is CASSLEGGETQYF.

This clone has ten or more counts. The chain's CDR3 is CASSFPSGSGDTQYF. CDR3 DNA (partial): TGCGCCAGCAGCTTTCCTAGCGGGAGTGGAGATACG. This chain connects TRBV5-1 to TRBJ2-3; 10 nucleotides agree with TRBD2. The sequence runs out 3 residues before the end of the CDR3; the remainder is reconstructed from the germline J gene. With V trimmed by 2 bases and J by 5 bases, 5 bases remained unmatched. CDR1 SGHRS and CDR2 YFSETQ come from the germline V gene. This CDR3 has 15 amino acids.

This clone was detected ten times or more. The read falls 3 residues short of the CDR3 end, and the missing part is taken from the germline J gene. V is TRBV10-1 and J is TRBJ2-2; 7 bases are shared with TRBD2. J was trimmed by 6 bases and V by 0 bases; bases with no gene match: 4. This CDR3 comprises 15 residues. Germline CDR1 and CDR2: WNHNN and SYGVQD (reference sequence). CDR3 loop: CASSESSAGAGELFF. The part of the CDR3 DNA that was read is TGCGCCAGCAGTGAGTCCTCGGCGGGAGCCGGGGAG.

This clone was recorded at least ten times. The read terminates 3 residues before the CDR3 end, so the remaining end is supplied by the germline J gene. The genes are TRBV11-3 and TRBJ2-2; 7 nucleotides match TRBD2. CDR3 size: 14 residues. The junction had 0 bases not matched to a gene; V was cut back by 1 base and J by 4 bases. Germline V gives CDR1 SGHNT, CDR2 YENEEA. CDR3 bases read: TGTGCCAGCAGCTTAGCGGGGGGCACCGGGGAG. This encodes CASSLAGGTGE. The whole CDR3 protein is CASSLAGGTGELFF.

This clone has a count of ten or more. The sequence runs out 3 residues before the end of the CDR3; the remainder is reconstructed from the germline J gene. V and J are TRBV7-2 and TRBJ2-1; tentatively, D is TRBD1 (6 bases). The V end lost 0 bases, the J end lost 3 bases, and 9 bases lay between the germline ends. The germline CDR1 and CDR2 sequences are SGHTA and FQGNSA. This CDR3 contains 15 residues. The DNA read from the CDR3 is TGTGCCAGCAGCTTAGCGTTAGGGGGCTACAATGAG. This gives the protein CASSLALGGYNE. The CDR3 in its entirety is CASSLALGGYNEQFF.

This clone was observed many times. Coverage ceases 3 residues before the CDR3 finishes, and the germline J gene fills in the end. J is TRBJ1-1 and V is TRBV7-9, with D tentatively TRBD1 (5 bases). CDR1 SEHNR and CDR2 FQNEAQ come from the germline V gene (reference sequence). The CDR3 has 15 residues. Trimming took off 4 bases at V and 1 base at J, with 13 bases between the two ends. Partial CDR3 DNA: TGTGCCAGCAGCTCGGAGGGGATTCGGAACACTGAA. Translated, it gives CASSSEGIRNTE. The CDR3 reads in full as CASSSEGIRNTEAFF.

This clone was seen repeatedly, ten times or more. With the read ending 3 residues before the CDR3 end, the germline J gene is used to fill in that end. The V call is TRBV2, the J call TRBJ1-3; 8 bases map to TRBD1. CDR1 and CDR2 (germline): SNHLY, FYNNEI. The CDR3 sequence is 13 residues long. J gave up 4 bases and V 8 bases, and 4 bases lay outside the gene matches. CDR3 bases read: TGTGCCAGCCACTACAGGGGGGGAAACACC. Protein: CASHYRGGNT. The whole CDR3 protein reads CASHYRGGNTIYF.

This clone was seen ten or more times. Read sequence stops 3 residues before the CDR3 end, and the germline J gene provides the missing end. This chain joins TRBV28 and TRBJ2-1, with D hard to call. Trimming shortened V by 5 bases and J by 5 bases, and 16 bases separated the two germline ends. The CDR3 sequence is 15 residues long. In germline, CDR1 is MDHEN, CDR2 SYDVKM. The CDR3 is CASSTPRWAHNEQFF. The part of the CDR3 DNA that was read is TGTGCCAGCAGTACTCCGCGCTGGGCACACAATGAG.

This clone was seen many times. The read halts 3 residues ahead of the CDR3 end, with the missing end drawn from the germline J gene. V is TRBV6-1 and J is TRBJ1-1; possible D gene TRBD1, 5 bases. Germline values: CDR1 MNHNS, CDR2 SASEGT. The V end lost 4 bases, the J end lost 4 bases, and 16 bases lay between the germline ends. CDR3 length equals 15 residues. The CDR3 loop is CASSGTRVGGTEAFF. CDR3 bases read: TGTGCCAGCAGTGGCACCAGGGTTGGAGGCACTGAA.

The sample holds many counts of this clone. The read halts 3 residues ahead of the CDR3 end, with the missing end drawn from the germline J gene. The V gene is TRBV30, the J gene TRBJ1-3; 9 positions agree with TRBD1. The CDR3 extends over 14 amino acids. From germline, CDR1 is GTSNPN and CDR2 SVGIG (reference sequence). V lost 8 bases and J lost 7; bases outside the gene matches: 12. The sequenced CDR3 bases are TGTGCCGTTCGGGAGGACAGGGGTTGGAACACC. Protein: CAVREDRGWNT. The whole CDR3 protein is CAVREDRGWNTIYF.

This clone was counted at least ten times. Read coverage stops 3 residues before the CDR3 terminus; the germline J gene supplies the remainder. The chain uses TRBV30 and TRBJ1-1; 10 bases align to TRBD1. CDR3 size: 13 residues. V shed 5 bases and J 0 bases; nucleotides not matched to a gene: 0. Germline-derived CDR1 and CDR2 are GTSNPN and SVGIG (reference sequence). The covered CDR3 bases are TGTGCCTGGGGACAGGGGGTGAACACTGAA. This translates into CAWGQGVNTE. The complete CDR3 sequence is CAWGQGVNTEAFF.

This clone was recorded many times. CDR3 amino acids: CARQGGGNTEAFF. The sequenced CDR3 bases are TGTGCCAGGCAGGGAGGGGGGAACACTGAA. V is TRBV30 and J is TRBJ1-1; weak D call: TRBD1 (6 bases). Read data end 3 residues before the CDR3 end; the end is taken from the germline J gene. Germline values: CDR1 GTSNPN, CDR2 SVGIG (reference sequence). Trimming took off 8 bases at V and 1 base at J, with 14 bases between the two ends. This CDR3 has 13 residues.

The table lists this clone with many counts. The CDR3 end falls 3 residues outside the read, so it is completed with the germline J gene. This chain joins TRBV7-9 and TRBJ2-1, with D perhaps TRBD2 (6 bases). Per germline, CDR1 SEHNR and CDR2 FQNEAQ (reference sequence). V gave up 5 bases and J gave up 0 bases, with 11 bases separating them. The CDR3 has 15 residues. CDR3 DNA, as far as it was read: TGTGCCAGCAGCCCCGTGGAGGGCTCCTACAATGAG. It specifies CASSPVEGSYNE. In full, the CDR3 is CASSPVEGSYNEQFF.

This clone was recorded many times. The read ends 3 residues early relative to the CDR3; the germline J gene fills the gap. V gene TRBV28 combines with J gene TRBJ2-1, with 9 bases identical to TRBD1. After removal of 3 bases from V and 3 bases from J, the junction contained 6 bases not matched to a gene. Germline CDR1 reads MDHEN; CDR2 reads SYDVKM. CDR3 length equals 16 residues. The CDR3 sequence is CASSFQGQGNYNEQFF. CDR3 DNA, as far as it was read: TGTGCCAGCAGTTTTCAGGGACAGGGTAACTACAATGAG.